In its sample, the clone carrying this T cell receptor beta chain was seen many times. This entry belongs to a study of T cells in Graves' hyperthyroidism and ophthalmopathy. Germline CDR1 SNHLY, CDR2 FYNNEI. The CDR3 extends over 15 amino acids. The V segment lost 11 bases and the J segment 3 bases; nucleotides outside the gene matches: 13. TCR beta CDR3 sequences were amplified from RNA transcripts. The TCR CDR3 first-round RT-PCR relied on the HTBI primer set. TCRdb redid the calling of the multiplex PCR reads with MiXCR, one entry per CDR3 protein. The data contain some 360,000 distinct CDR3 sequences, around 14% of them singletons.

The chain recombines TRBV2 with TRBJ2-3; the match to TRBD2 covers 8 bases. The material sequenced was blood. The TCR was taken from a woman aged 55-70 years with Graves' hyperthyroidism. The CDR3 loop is CAGAQTGGSTDTQYF. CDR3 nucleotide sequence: TGTGCCGGAGCCCAGACGGGAGGGTCAACAGATACGCAGTATTTT.